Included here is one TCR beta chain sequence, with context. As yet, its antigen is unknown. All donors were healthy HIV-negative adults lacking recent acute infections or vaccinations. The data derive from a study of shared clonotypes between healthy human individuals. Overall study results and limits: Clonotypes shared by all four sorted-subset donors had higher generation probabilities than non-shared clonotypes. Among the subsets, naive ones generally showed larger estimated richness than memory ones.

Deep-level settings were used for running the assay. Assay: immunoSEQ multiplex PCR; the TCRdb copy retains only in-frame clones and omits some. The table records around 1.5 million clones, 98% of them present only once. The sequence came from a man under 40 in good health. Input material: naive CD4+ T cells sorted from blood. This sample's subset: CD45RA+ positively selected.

CDR3 bases: TGCGCCAGCAGCATGGGGGCCGCAGATACGCAGTATTTT. Protein: CASSMGAADTQYF. The chain couples TRBV4-3 to TRBJ2-3, with TRBD1 as a possible D gene (6 bases). CDR1 and CDR2 (germline): LGHNA, YSLEER. V was cut by 5 bases and J by 4 bases, with 10 bases left in between. This CDR3 has 13 amino acids.